A single sample gave rise to the 27 T cell receptor beta chains below, sequenced in a study of T-cell reconstitution after alpha-beta-depleted transplantation in children. For TCRbeta, the library was prepared with unique molecular identifiers. From the PCR reads, TCRdb called clonotypes with MiXCR, one entry per CDR3 protein. The repertoire holds about 610,000 distinct CDR3 sequences, with about 10% as singletons. Here the sequenced sample was PBMCs from the stem cell graft donor, taken from the stem cell graft. These receptors originate from a human donor who donated a stem cell graft to a child with acute myeloid leukemia.

This clonotype came up many times. CDR3 in amino acids: CSARVWGRNYNEQFF. As DNA, the CDR3 is TGCAGTGCTAGAGTATGGGGTCGGAACTACAATGAGCAGTTCTTC. This rearrangement joins TRBV20-1 to TRBJ2-1; D is unclear. The germline V gene has CDR1 DFQATT and CDR2 SNEGSKA (reference sequence). The CDR3 covers 15 residues. The V gene lost 1 base and the J gene lost 3 bases, with 13 bases spanning the gap.

In its sample, this clonotype was seen a few times. Written as DNA, the CDR3 is TGCAGTGCGGGGACAGGGAATCGCAATGAGCAGTTCTTC. Its translation: CSAGTGNRNEQFF. The V gene is TRBV20-1, the J gene TRBJ2-1; 9 bases match TRBD1. The CDR3 contains 13 residues. V trimming: 6 bases; J trimming: 6 bases; junction bases outside the gene matches: 6. Germline CDR1 reads DFQATT; CDR2 reads SNEGSKA (reference sequence).

Only a few counts were recorded for this clonotype. The CDR3 coding sequence is TGTGCCAGCAGTGAGGGGACCCAGTACTTC. This encodes CASSEGTQYF. V and J are TRBV6-1 and TRBJ2-5; no reliable D call. The V and J ends lost 3 bases and 7 bases respectively, with 3 bases between them. The CDR3 consists of 10 residues. The V gene's germline CDR1 is MNHNS and CDR2 SASEGT.

The chain is built from TRBV29-1 and TRBJ1-1; 9 nucleotides line up with TRBD1. Germline CDR1 SQVTM, CDR2 ANQGSEA. This CDR3 region has 11 residues. The trim removed 6 bases at V and 11 bases at J, leaving 7 bases unmatched. The DNA of the CDR3 is TGCAGCGTCGCACAGGGGGCAGAGGCTTTCTTT. Translation gives CSVAQGAEAFF. The entire variable domain, with the rest obtained from reference TRBV29-1 and TRBJ1-1, is as follows: SAVISQKPSRDICQRGTSLTIQCQVDSQVTMMFWYRQQPGQSLTLIATANQGSEATYESGFVIDKFPISRPNLTFSTLTVSNMSPEDSSIYLCSVAQGAEAFFGQGTRLTVV.

This clonotype was found a few times. The rearrangement joins TRBV12-3 or TRBV12-4 to TRBJ2-7, with D possibly being TRBD2 (6 bases). The CDR3 extends over 15 amino acids. The V gene lost 1 base and the J gene lost 2 bases, with 12 bases spanning the gap. CDR3 nucleotide sequence: TGTGCCAGCAGTTTAGTTTCTAGCGTTACCTACGAGCAGTACTTC. Translation gives CASSLVSSVTYEQYF.

This clonotype was seen ten or more times. The chain couples TRBV20-1 to TRBJ2-7; maybe TRBD2 (5 bases). Looked up from germline, CDR1 is DFQATT and CDR2 is SNEGSKA (reference sequence). The length of the CDR3 is 15 residues. The germline V and J ends were trimmed by 3 bases and 4 bases, with 19 bases remaining between them. CDR3 sequence (DNA): TGCAGTGCTAGTATGCCCACTAGTTCACCTTACGAGCAGTACTTC. Residues: CSASMPTSSPYEQYF.

This clonotype was seen more than once but under ten times. The chain is built from TRBV18 and TRBJ1-3; D is uncertain. Germline V gives CDR1 KGHSH, CDR2 LQKENI. This CDR3 is 14 amino acids long. The germline V and J ends were trimmed by 0 bases and 2 bases, with 5 bases remaining between them. The CDR3 spells CASSPPGTGNTIYF. In DNA, the CDR3 is TGTGCCAGCTCACCACCGGGGACTGGAAACACCATATATTTT.

V gene TRBV14 combines with J gene TRBJ2-7; 8 nucleotides line up with TRBD2. The germline V gene encodes CDR1 SGHDN and CDR2 FVKESK. The CDR3 has 13 amino acids. V dropped 5 bases and J dropped 6; count of bases not matched to a gene: 6. Written as DNA, the CDR3 is TGTGCCAGCAGCTCGGGACTAGTTGCCGAGCAGTACTTC. This codes for CASSSGLVAEQYF.

This clonotype was counted many times. J is TRBJ1-1 and V is TRBV3-1; TRBD1 matches 10 bases. The V gene end was trimmed by 4 bases and the J gene end by 4 bases; junction bases not matched to a gene: 6. The CDR3 sequence is 15 residues long. Germline CDR1 is LGHDT and CDR2 is YNNKEL (reference sequence). CDR3 sequence (DNA): TGTGCCAGCAGCCGGGGGGACAGGGGTGGCACTGAAGCTTTCTTT. Its translation: CASSRGDRGGTEAFF.

In its sample, this clonotype was seen a few times. The chain recombines TRBV7-9 with TRBJ2-1, with 12 bases fitting TRBD1. Germline V gives CDR1 SEHNR, CDR2 FQNEAQ (reference sequence). This CDR3 spans 17 amino acids. Germline trimming cut 1 base from V and 7 bases from J; bases unmatched to any gene: 8. In nucleotides, the CDR3 is TGTGCCAGCAGCTTAGTCGGGACAGGGGGCTGGGGGAATGAGCAGTTCTTC. Its translation: CASSLVGTGGWGNEQFF.

In its sample, this clonotype was seen a few times. The V and J genes are TRBV12-3 or TRBV12-4 and TRBJ1-1; possibly TRBD1 for D (6 bases). Trimming took 3 bases from V and 2 from J, leaving 10 bases between them. The CDR3 is 14 amino acids. CDR3 DNA sequence: TGTGCCAGCAGTTTCCTACAGGGTAACACTGAAGCTTTCTTT. Its protein product is CASSFLQGNTEAFF.

The V call is TRBV7-2, the J call TRBJ2-7; 7 bases agree with TRBD2. The V gene's germline CDR1 is SGHTA and CDR2 FQGNSA. This CDR3 region has 13 residues. With V trimmed by 5 bases and J by 8 bases, 9 bases remained unmatched. The CDR3 DNA sequence: TGTGCCAGCAGCCCCCCGGGGGGACGAAAGCAGTACTTC. Protein sequence: CASSPPGGRKQYF. The whole variable domain, filled in from reference TRBV7-2 and TRBJ2-7, reads GAGVSQSPSNKVTEKGKDVELRCDPISGHTALYWYRQSLGQGLEFLIYFQGNSAPDKSGLPSDRFSAERTGGSVSTLTIQRTQQEDSAVYLCASSPPGGRKQYFGPGTRLTVT.

This chain connects TRBV12-3 or TRBV12-4 to TRBJ1-2; D remains unclear. The CDR3 consists of 15 residues. V was trimmed by 3 bases and J by 6 bases, leaving 17 bases between them. CDR3 bases: TGTGCCAGCAGTTTCTTAGCATCGGGCAATGATGGCTACACCTTC. Residues: CASSFLASGNDGYTF.

This chain joins TRBV7-8 and TRBJ2-3; maybe TRBD1 (5 bases). The CDR3 spans 20 residues. Germline V CDR1 and CDR2: SGHVS, FQNEAQ. Trimming shortened V by 1 base and J by 2 bases, and 25 bases separated the two germline ends. The CDR3, as DNA: TGTGCCAGCAGCTTAGTGAGGTTACCCGGCGCCAGGGAAGACACAGATACGCAGTATTTT. It is translated as CASSLVRLPGAREDTDTQYF.

This chain joins TRBV5-1 and TRBJ2-1; D is perhaps TRBD1 (6 bases). This CDR3 is built from 16 residues. Trimming shortened V by 0 bases and J by 1 base, and 11 bases separated the two germline ends. CDR1 SGHRS and CDR2 YFSETQ come from the germline V gene. The CDR3 bases are TGCGCCAGCAGCTTGGCCGAACAGGGATCCTACAATGAGCAGTTCTTC. Translated: CASSLAEQGSYNEQFF.

This chain joins TRBV2 and TRBJ2-4, with D uncertain. V shed 7 bases and J shed 0 bases, with 4 bases lying between them. The CDR3 extends over 12 amino acids. The V gene's germline CDR1 is SNHLY and CDR2 FYNNEI. CDR3 nucleotides: TGTGCCAGCACAGGAGCCAAAAACATTCAGTACTTC. Protein sequence: CASTGAKNIQYF.

V and J are TRBV9 and TRBJ1-4, with no clear D. The V end was cut by 4 bases, the J end by 6 bases, with 22 bases between. The V gene's germline CDR1 is SGDLS and CDR2 YYNGEE. This CDR3 is 17 amino acids long. CDR3 amino acids: CASSTREEGKWDEKLFF. CDR3 DNA: TGTGCCAGCAGCACTCGGGAGGAGGGTAAATGGGATGAAAAACTGTTTTTT.

This clonotype showed up just a few times. The J gene is TRBJ2-2, the V gene TRBV12-3 or TRBV12-4; a possible D gene is TRBD2 (6 bases). The CDR3 has 14 residues. The V and J ends lost 3 bases and 7 bases respectively, with 12 bases between them. As DNA, the CDR3 is TGTGCCAGCAGTTTCACGGGAGAGGGCGGGGAGCTGTTTTTT. Translating it yields CASSFTGEGGELFF.

The chain joins TRBV7-2 to TRBJ1-4, with a weak D call TRBD1 (5 bases). Trimming took off 5 bases at V and 8 bases at J, with 15 bases between the two ends. Germline loops: CDR1 SGHTA, CDR2 FQGNSA. This CDR3 spans 14 amino acids. DNA for the CDR3: TGTGCCAGCAGCGTCGGGGCTCGGGGGGAAAAACTGTTTTTT. Protein product: CASSVGARGEKLFF. Looking up the rest from reference TRBV7-2 and TRBJ1-4 gives the full variable domain: GAGVSQSPSNKVTEKGKDVELRCDPISGHTALYWYRQSLGQGLEFLIYFQGNSAPDKSGLPSDRFSAERTGGSVSTLTIQRTQQEDSAVYLCASSVGARGEKLFFGSGTQLSVL.

The rearrangement joins TRBV12-3 or TRBV12-4 to TRBJ1-1; D gene uncertain. V was trimmed by 5 bases and J by 3 bases, leaving 16 bases between them. This CDR3 comprises 15 residues. Here the CDR3 reads CASSPLVSADTEAFF. The CDR3 coding sequence is TGTGCCAGCAGTCCTCTAGTGTCCGCTGACACTGAAGCTTTCTTT.

This clonotype was seen at least ten times. The V call is TRBV5-5, the J call TRBJ1-4; D is perhaps TRBD1 (6 bases). Germline assignment: CDR1 SGHKS and CDR2 YYEKEE (reference sequence). CDR3 length equals 13 residues. The V gene lost 0 bases and the J gene lost 11 bases, with 11 bases spanning the gap. CDR3 DNA sequence: TGTGCCAGCAGCTTGGAAGGCGACAGGAAACTGTTTTTT. It encodes CASSLEGDRKLFF.

This clonotype occurred many times. The gene calls are TRBV30 and TRBJ1-5; the match to TRBD1 covers 9 bases. This CDR3 region has 16 residues. With V trimmed by 4 bases and J by 2 bases, 9 bases remained unmatched. CDR1 and CDR2 from the germline V gene are GTSNPN and SVGIG (reference sequence). The chain's CDR3 is CAWTRKDRGGNQPQHF. The CDR3 region has the DNA TGTGCCTGGACTAGAAAGGACAGGGGAGGCAATCAGCCCCAGCATTTT.

This clonotype was observed at least ten times. This chain joins TRBV30 and TRBJ1-1; 7 bases match TRBD1. The V gene end was trimmed by 0 bases and the J gene end by 4 bases; junction bases not matched to a gene: 11. This CDR3 is built from 16 residues. Per germline, CDR1 GTSNPN and CDR2 SVGIG (reference sequence). The CDR3 DNA follows: TGTGCCTGGAGTGTTTTTGTTAGGGGGCCTAGCACTGAAGCTTTCTTT. Protein sequence: CAWSVFVRGPSTEAFF.

This clonotype was seen a handful of times. V usage is TRBV20-1 and J usage is TRBJ2-1; D is unclear. The CDR3 covers 12 residues. Looked up from germline, CDR1 is DFQATT and CDR2 is SNEGSKA (reference sequence). V was trimmed by 8 bases and J by 4 bases, leaving 12 bases between them. CDR3 nucleotide sequence: TGCAGTCGCATTCACCCTTACAATGAGCAGTTCTTC. It is translated as CSRIHPYNEQFF.

This clonotype was seen a few times. The chain links TRBV12-3 or TRBV12-4 to TRBJ1-6; 7 bases line up with TRBD1. The CDR3 is 13 amino acids. Trimming at V came to 7 bases and at J to 12 bases, leaving 9 bases not matched to a gene. CDR3 residues: CASTQQGPKPLHF. CDR3 nucleotides: TGTGCCAGCACTCAACAGGGGCCGAAACCCCTCCACTTT.

This clonotype has ten or more counts. The chain uses TRBV12-5 and TRBJ2-1; D is perhaps TRBD2 (6 bases). The CDR3 length is 18 residues. The germline V and J ends were trimmed by 1 base and 3 bases, with 19 bases remaining between them. Germline values: CDR1 LGHNT, CDR2 FRNRAP. The chain's CDR3 is CASGLGRLGGEDYNEQFF. The CDR3 DNA reads as TGTGCTAGTGGTTTGGGCAGGTTGGGGGGAGAAGACTACAATGAGCAGTTCTTC.

This clonotype has ten or more counts. The chain couples TRBV20-1 to TRBJ2-6; D unclear. The CDR3 runs to 15 residues. Per the germline V gene, CDR1 is DFQATT and CDR2 is SNEGSKA (reference sequence). The ends were cut back, 2 bases at V and 0 bases at J, with 8 bases in the middle. CDR3 sequence (DNA): TGCAGTGCTAGACGTGACGCCTCTGGGGCCAACGTCCTGACTTTC. Its protein product is CSARRDASGANVLTF.